This TCR beta chain came from a study of cytomegalovirus exposure and HLA in healthy donors. Overall study context: Samples from HLA-typed donors yielded approximately 80 million unique TCRs in an early data release. Findings of the study overall: The authors excluded some V segments, including TRBV6-2 and TRBV6-3, as indistinguishable. In an earlier analysis, about 87% or about 30%: the productive usage of most TCR beta V segments.

This clone was found a few times. Its antigen is not known. Primers for the PCR totalled 60 Vbeta and 13 Jbeta. Data came from immunoSEQ multiplex PCR; TCRdb stores just in-frame clones and leaves some out. Of under 35,000 clones in the sample, approximately 62% were seen once. Donors counted as nominally healthy when sampled, yet unrecorded immune exposures were likely. The CDR3 has 14 residues. Per germline, CDR1 MNHNS and CDR2 SASEGT. Deletions cut 7 bases from V and 3 bases from J, with 12 bases between. The sequence was obtained from a male donor in good health and CMV-seropositive. The chain recombines TRBV6-1 with TRBJ1-4, with D unclear. Sequenced: PBMCs. CDR3 region: CASIPDRANEKLFF. CDR3 sequence (DNA): TGTGCCAGCATTCCAGACCGGGCTAATGAAAAACTGTTTTTT.